This TCR beta chain originates from a study of spatial heterogeneity in lung cancer (dated by TCRdb to about 2019). As for the study more broadly: Beta-chain transcripts were consistently detected in greater numbers than alpha-chain transcripts, which likely reflected higher beta-chain transcript abundance. In the raw uncorrected reads, each unique combination of TCR and UMI appeared more than ten times on average. In non-small cell lung cancer, the study quantitatively compared TCR alpha and beta repertoires across several tumor regions, matched nontumor lung, and blood. TCR repertoire features were related to nonsynonymous mutation counts determined by whole-exome sequencing of tumor tissue. Both alpha and beta chains were TCR-sequenced in samples taken at surgery, namely 220 tumor regions, more than 62 matched nontumor lung samples and approximately 51 PBMC samples. Here is what the overall study found, with its caveats: Additional single-cell paired TCR alpha and beta sequencing was considered necessary to confirm, at a functional level, the hypothesis that regional TCRs recognize regional mutations. Ubiquitous expanded tumor TCRs were detected in blood more often at tumor resection than at routine follow-up.

Sample time point, as interpreted from the label and publication: sample taken at primary tumor resection. Donors were under 95 patients with early-stage, untreated non-small cell lung cancer from the lung TRACERx cohort. Whole RNA extracted from tumor and nontumor lung tissue, or from cryopreserved PBMC samples, was used for TCR sequencing without cell sorting. Only patients with enough RNA available from two or more tumor regions were chosen for TCR sequencing. At least ten counts were recorded for this clonotype. Its antigen is still unknown. It has no much larger one-base neighbor in the sample; base qualities were not kept. The library came from 5' RACE. The sample was run on a NextSeq 500. To allow correction of PCR and sequencing errors, the TCR library protocol tagged every TCR cDNA molecule with a unique molecular identifier. The authors processed their data as follows. TCR identification, UMI-based error correction and CDR3 extraction were performed with Decombinator tools. TCRs above a frequency of 2 per 1,000, corresponding to the top 1% of the tumor frequency distribution, were defined as expanded. Rényi diversity was computed with the R vegan package after subsampling each repertoire 100 times to 5,000 TCRs. To build CDR3 similarity networks, amino acid triplet string-kernel similarity was used, and CDR3s were connected when their pairwise similarity was above 0.82. The raw public reads went through TCRdb reprocessing: fastp at Q25, MiXCR clone calling, in-frame beta chains kept. Rows are unified per CDR3 protein, each entry keeping the most common DNA and genes. TCRdb's processing, not the authors' own work, is the source of the V and J calls. The sample table shows over 9,500 distinct CDR3 sequences, and 3.5% to 4.5% are seen once. The ten most abundant clones make up around half of the sample.

From cysteine to phenylalanine, the CDR3 is 13 amino acids long. The entry retains the CDR3 DNA only, 39 bases that are in frame from base 1. V and J lose 3 bases and 2 bases, and a span of 8 bases separates them. CDR1 SGDLS and CDR2 YYNGEE are derived from the germline V gene. This specimen was PBMCs, taken at surgery. Here the chain combines TRBV9 and TRBJ1-1; no D gene can be assigned with confidence. The TCR sequence derives from a female donor with early-stage non-small cell lung cancer. The DNA sequence follows: TGTGCCAGCAGCGGTGGCAGAAACACTGAAGCTTTCTTT. Its protein reads: CASSGGRNTEAFF.